The 2 T cell receptor beta chains reported below all come from one sample, sequenced in a study of beta chain features in type 1 diabetes. The study reverse transcribed the entire isolated RNA, so it sequenced expressed TCRB transcripts. The data were produced by immunoSEQ multiplex PCR, yet TCRdb's version contains in-frame clones alone and is incomplete. The table shows some 330,000 clones, with 10% to 15% occurring only once. Study-wide findings and caveats: For Type 1 diabetes patients, all four CD4+ subsets carried TCRB CDR3s that were moderately but significantly shorter.

These receptors are not linked to any known antigen. Sequencing was performed on naive CD4+ T cells from blood. These TCRs come from a young woman with type 1 diabetes.

The chain couples TRBV4-2 to TRBJ2-3, with a weak D call TRBD2 (7 bases). Trimming left V 5 bases short and J 4 bases short, with 19 bases between. The CDR3 extends over 16 amino acids. CDR1 and CDR2 from the germline V gene are LGHNA and YNFKEQ. The CDR3 DNA follows: TGTGCCAGCAGCGCCCGAGCTCGGGGGGCGTCAGATACGCAGTATTTT. Translating gives CASSARARGASDTQYF.

There are a few counts of this clone. This sequence joins TRBV6-5 and TRBJ2-3; 8 nucleotides agree with TRBD2. Germline V gives CDR1 MNHEY, CDR2 SVGAGI. This CDR3 has 12 amino acids. V lost 8 bases, J lost 12 bases, and 10 bases stayed unmatched. CDR3 DNA: TGTGCCAGCTCGATAGCGGGAAGGTATCAGTATTTT. This sequence encodes CASSIAGRYQYF.